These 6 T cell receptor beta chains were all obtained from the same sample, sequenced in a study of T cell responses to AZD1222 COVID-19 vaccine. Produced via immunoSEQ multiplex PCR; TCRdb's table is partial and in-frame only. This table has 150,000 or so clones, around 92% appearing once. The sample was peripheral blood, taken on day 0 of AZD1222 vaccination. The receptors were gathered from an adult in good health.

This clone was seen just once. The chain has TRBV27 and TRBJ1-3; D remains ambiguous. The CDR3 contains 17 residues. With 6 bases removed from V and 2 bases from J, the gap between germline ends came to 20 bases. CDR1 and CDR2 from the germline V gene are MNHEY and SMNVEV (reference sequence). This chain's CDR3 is CASSPLLGPAAGNTIYF. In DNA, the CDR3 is TGTGCCAGCAGCCCCCTTCTCGGACCAGCTGCTGGAAACACCATATATTTT.

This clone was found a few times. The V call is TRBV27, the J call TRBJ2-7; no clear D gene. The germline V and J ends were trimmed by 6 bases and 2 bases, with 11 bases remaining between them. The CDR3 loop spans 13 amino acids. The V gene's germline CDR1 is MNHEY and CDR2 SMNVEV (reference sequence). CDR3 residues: CASRSIRAYEQYF. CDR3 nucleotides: TGTGCCAGCAGATCGATACGAGCCTACGAGCAGTACTTC.

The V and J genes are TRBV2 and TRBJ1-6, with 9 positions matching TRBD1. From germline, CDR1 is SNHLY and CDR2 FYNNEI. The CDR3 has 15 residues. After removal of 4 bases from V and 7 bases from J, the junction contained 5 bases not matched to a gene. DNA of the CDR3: TGTGCCAGCAGTGCGTGGACAGGGGAGAATTCACCCCTCCACTTT. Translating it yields CASSAWTGENSPLHF.

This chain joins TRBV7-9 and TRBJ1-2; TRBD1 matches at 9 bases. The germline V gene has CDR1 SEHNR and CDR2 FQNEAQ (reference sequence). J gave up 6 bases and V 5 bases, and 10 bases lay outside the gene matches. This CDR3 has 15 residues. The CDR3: CASSPRPGQGNGYTF. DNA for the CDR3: TGTGCCAGCAGCCCGCGACCGGGACAGGGTAATGGCTACACCTTC.

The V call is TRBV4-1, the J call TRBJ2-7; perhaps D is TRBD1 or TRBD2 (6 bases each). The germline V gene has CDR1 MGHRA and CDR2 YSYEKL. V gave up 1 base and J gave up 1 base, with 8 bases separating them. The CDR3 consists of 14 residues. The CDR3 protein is CASSQGRGSYEQYF. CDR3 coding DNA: TGCGCCAGCAGCCAAGGGAGGGGGTCCTACGAGCAGTACTTC.

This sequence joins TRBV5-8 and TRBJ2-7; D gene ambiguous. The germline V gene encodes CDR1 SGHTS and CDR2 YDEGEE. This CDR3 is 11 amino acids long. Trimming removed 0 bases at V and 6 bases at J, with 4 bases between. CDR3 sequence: CASSLGIEQYF. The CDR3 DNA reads TGTGCCAGCAGCTTGGGGATCGAGCAGTACTTC.